Presented here are 10 T cell receptor beta chains from one specimen sequenced in a study of cytomegalovirus exposure and HLA in healthy donors (dated by TCRdb to 2017 to 2019). The library came from the immunoSEQ multiplex PCR assay. For the multiplex PCR, a mixture combining 60 forward primers for TCR Vbeta segments and 13 reverse primers for TCR Jbeta segments was used. TCRdb limited this immuneACCESS table to in-frame rearrangements with V and J called. A share of clones is missing; checked studies link under half to unresolved V genes, and the rest is unexplained. Recorded for this sample are tens of thousands of clones; approximately 80% of them occurred a single time. The ten largest clonotypes hold 2.9% of the sample. Source material: PBMCs. The receptor source for this set is a woman aged 25 to 39 in good health and CMV-seronegative.

This clone occurred a few times. The chain joins TRBV6-1 to TRBJ1-5; the match to TRBD1 covers 7 bases. Germline CDR1 is MNHNS and CDR2 is SASEGT. The CDR3 is 13 amino acids. The V gene end was trimmed by 6 bases and the J gene end by 4 bases; junction bases not matched to a gene: 3. CDR3 nucleotides: TGTGCCAGCAGGGAACAGGGGAATCAGCCCCAGCATTTT. The encoded protein is CASREQGNQPQHF.

This clone was picked up a small number of times. The genes are TRBV10-3 and TRBJ1-1; D ambiguous. Germline V gene data show CDR1 as ENHRY and CDR2 as SYGVKD. This CDR3 has 14 residues. The ends were cut back, 6 bases at V and 5 bases at J, with 16 bases in the middle. This chain's CDR3 is CAIREPGYSTEAFF. CDR3 DNA: TGTGCCATCAGAGAGCCGGGATACAGTACTGAAGCTTTCTTT.

The chain uses TRBV9 and TRBJ1-5, with 8 bases that match TRBD1. Trimming removed 0 bases from V and 4 bases from J; junction bases left unmatched: 3. Per the germline V gene, CDR1 is SGDLS and CDR2 is YYNGEE. The CDR3 is 15 amino acids. Here the CDR3 reads CASSVEGQENQPQHF. CDR3 DNA: TGTGCCAGCAGCGTAGAGGGACAGGAGAATCAGCCCCAGCATTTT.

This clone was seen a few times. This chain links TRBV4-1 with TRBJ2-7; tentatively, D is TRBD1 (5 bases). V lost 0 bases and J lost 3, with 12 bases in between. The CDR3 is made up of 15 amino acids. Germline V lookup: CDR1 MGHRA, CDR2 YSYEKL. The CDR3 nucleotides read TGCGCCAGCAGCCAAGAGTGGCAGGGCCACTACGAGCAGTACTTC. As protein: CASSQEWQGHYEQYF.

The genes are TRBV5-1 and TRBJ2-7, with 11 bases fitting TRBD1. The CDR3 runs to 17 residues. Germline CDR1 and CDR2: SGHRS and YFSETQ. V was clipped by 2 bases and J by 1 base; unmatched bases: 8. This CDR3 is CASSFGQGASISYEQYF. The CDR3 DNA follows: TGCGCCAGCAGCTTTGGACAGGGGGCATCAATTTCCTACGAGCAGTACTTC.

The chain is built from TRBV4-3 and TRBJ2-7; 8 bases agree with TRBD2. Germline V gene data show CDR1 as LGHNA and CDR2 as YSLEER. Trimming at V came to 0 bases and at J to 4 bases, leaving 5 bases not matched to a gene. The CDR3 is 15 residues long. The CDR3 protein is CASSQDRRGEYEQYF. Written as DNA, the CDR3 is TGCGCCAGCAGCCAAGATCGGCGGGGGGAGTACGAGCAGTACTTC.

The genes are TRBV19 and TRBJ1-1, with 7 bases matching TRBD1. V shed 7 bases, J shed 3 bases, and the junction held 2 bases outside the gene matches. CDR1 is LNHDA, CDR2 SQIVND, per germline (reference sequence). This CDR3 spans 12 amino acids. CDR3 bases: TGTGCCAGTAAAGACAGGGACACTGAAGCTTTCTTT. This codes for CASKDRDTEAFF.

The genes are TRBV23-1 and TRBJ2-7, with 15 bases matching TRBD2. TRBV23-1 is given ORF status, its function remaining uncertain. This CDR3 comprises 18 residues. With 3 bases clipped from V and 4 bases from J, the junction kept 10 bases outside the gene matches. CDR3 residues: CASSHHGLAGGPAYEQYF. In DNA form, the CDR3 reads TGCGCCAGCAGTCACCACGGACTAGCGGGGGGGCCTGCGTACGAGCAGTACTTC.

The chain combines TRBV6-5 with TRBJ1-3; D uncertain. Looked up from germline, CDR1 is MNHEY and CDR2 is SVGAGI. This CDR3 comprises 14 residues. V lost 6 bases, J lost 5 bases, and 14 bases lay in between. CDR3 loop: CASSPTGYRNTIYF. The CDR3 DNA reads as TGTGCCAGCAGCCCCACGGGGTACAGAAACACCATATATTTT.

The V gene is TRBV6-6, the J gene TRBJ2-2, with D uncertain. V lost 0 bases, J lost 9 bases, and 2 bases lay in between. The length of the CDR3 is 11 residues. Germline loops: CDR1 MNHNY, CDR2 SVGAGI (reference sequence). This CDR3 is CASSYSRELFF. Here the CDR3 DNA reads TGTGCCAGCAGTTACTCCAGGGAGCTGTTTTTT.